These T cell receptor beta chains were read from a single sample in a study of shared clonotypes between healthy human individuals. Only in-frame clones appear in the TCRdb table, and some are missing; sequencing was by immunoSEQ multiplex PCR. The table shows about 600,000 clones, with roughly 79% occurring only once. Sequences were obtained from PBMCs. The receptors stem from a woman in her 40s in good health. Some clones in this sample may be carry-over from other donors' samples. The CDR3 runs from the conserved cysteine through the conserved F or W. Each record gives: clone size, J gene, V gene, CDR3 length, CDR3 protein. Some rows have no size entry. The others give once, few or many, or a class for an expanded clone.

>NA|TRBJ2-7|TRBV7-2|13
CASSLARQGVNSF
>NA|TRBJ2-3|TRBV7-2|15
CASSSTSGAPDTQYF
>NA|TRBJ2-1|TRBV15|16
CATSRGGLAGYNEQFF
>NA|TRBJ2-7|TRBV21-1|16
CASSNVTSGTRDEQYF
>NA|TRBJ2-1|TRBV29-1|13
CSVHRDRGAEQFF
>NA|TRBJ2-7|TRBV10-3|15
CAISDIAGGVSEQYF
>NA|TRBJ1-2|TRBV19|15
CASSMKAGEDYGYTF
>NA|TRBJ2-1|TRBV11-2|13
CASSGISYNEQFF
>few|TRBJ1-4|TRBV28|14
CASSLTGLGEKLFF
>NA|TRBJ1-3|TRBV5-1|14
CASSPGASGNTIYF
>NA|TRBJ2-7|TRBV7-9|14
CASRRRDGPYEQYF
>NA|TRBJ1-1|TRBV5-6|18
CASSLRIGNVGMNTEAFF
>few|TRBJ2-3|TRBV5-1|20
CASSRGAGTGARMKADTQYF
>NA|TRBJ2-1|TRBV11-2|16
CASSFREASGRNEQFF
>NA|TRBJ2-1|TRBV7-2|16
CASSPTRSGTSNEQFF
>NA|TRBJ2-3|TRBV15|14
CATSRVNSATAQYF
>NA|TRBJ2-7|TRBV28|16
CASRTEGDRGAYEQYF
>few|TRBJ2-7|TRBV28|16
CASSSHQGALLYEQYF
>NA|TRBJ2-4|TRBV11-3|13
CASSSMSTDIQYF
>NA|TRBJ2-1|TRBV10-2|16
CASHREVAGYLNEQFF
>NA|TRBJ1-2|TRBV11-2|15
CASSLEVRGNYGYTF
>NA|TRBJ2-7|TRBV28|16
CASSLRGRGLYYEQYF
>few|TRBJ1-2|TRBV30|13
CAWSPDGNYGYTF
>NA|TRBJ1-2|TRBV4-1|15
CASSQEGGGGLRYTF
>NA|TRBJ2-2|TRBV10-2|18
CASIPGLADFANTGELFF
>once|TRBJ2-4|TRBV4-3|17
CASSQVTGGRAKNIQYF
>NA|TRBJ1-5|TRBV9|15
CASSCLARAHQPQHF
>NA|TRBJ2-3|TRBV5-5|16
CASSLAGGPSTDTQYF
>NA|TRBJ2-7|TRBV5-1|14
CASSLVAGSYEQYF
>NA|TRBJ1-5|TRBV6-5|13
CASSYSPNQPQHF
>NA|TRBJ1-5|TRBV18|14
CASSTDRGTEPQHF
>NA|TRBJ2-1|TRBV19|17
CASSKTSGRASYNEQFF
>NA|TRBJ2-7|TRBV15|13
CATSRDRGREQYF
>NA|TRBJ2-7|TRBV2|14
CASSEWPSGYEQYF
>NA|TRBJ2-5|TRBV2|13
CASNNRGEETQYF
>NA|TRBJ1-2|TRBV7-8|14
CASSAAGGNYGYTF
>NA|TRBJ2-5|TRBV7-8|13
CASSFVASETQYF
>NA|TRBJ2-7|TRBV7-2|15
CASSLVAGGGREQYF
>NA|TRBJ2-2|TRBV18|16
CASSPRQGGNTGELFF
>NA|TRBJ2-5|TRBV29-1|13
CSAEQGARETQYF
>NA|TRBJ2-7|TRBV9|15
CASSASGRIDYEQYF
>NA|TRBJ2-5|TRBV10-3|14
CAISDLVEGGTQYF
>NA|TRBJ2-1|TRBV5-1|15
CASSWERDPLNEQFF
>NA|TRBJ1-1|TRBV2|15
CASSSRGLGSTEAFF
>NA|TRBJ2-1|TRBV2|17
CASSDSLFSGTGNEQFF
>once|TRBJ2-7|TRBV6-4|17
CASSALVRQESSYEQYF
>NA|TRBJ2-3|TRBV18|14
CASSLGQSTDTQYF
>NA|TRBJ1-5|TRBV4-2|16
CASAERRGRGNQPQHF
>NA|TRBJ1-3|TRBV7-2|12
CASSLGGNTIYF
>NA|TRBJ1-1|TRBV25-1|15
CASIKGGGMNTEAFF
>many|TRBJ1-4|TRBV18|13
CASSPQEAGKLFF
>NA|TRBJ2-7|TRBV7-2|12
CASSLVLYEQYF
>NA|TRBJ1-2|TRBV7-6|13
CASSRGGDYGYTF
>NA|TRBJ1-1|TRBV10-3|14
CAISSTGVGTEAFF
>many|TRBJ1-6|TRBV7-2|12
CASSTTGSPLHF